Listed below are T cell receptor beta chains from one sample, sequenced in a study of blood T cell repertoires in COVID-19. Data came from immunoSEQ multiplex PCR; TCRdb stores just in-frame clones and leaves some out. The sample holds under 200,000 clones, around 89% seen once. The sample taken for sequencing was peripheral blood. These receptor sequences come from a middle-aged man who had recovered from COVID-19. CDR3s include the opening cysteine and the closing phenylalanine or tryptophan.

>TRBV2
CASSSGRARATQYF
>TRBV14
CASSPQDRGQREQYF
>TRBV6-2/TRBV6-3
CASSSEHNQPQHF
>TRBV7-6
CASSLGTSGGQRFEQYF
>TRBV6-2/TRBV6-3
CASSYGLTSGKRAYEQYF
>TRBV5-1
CASSTTGLAGMNEQFF
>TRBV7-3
CASSERSGRAADTQYF
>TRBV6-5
CASSYDRSSYNEQFF
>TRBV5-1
CASSLTGSNQPQHF
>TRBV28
CASSILANYGYTF
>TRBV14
CASSQDRGPYKEQYF
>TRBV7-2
CASSSGTSGRRGETQYF
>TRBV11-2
CASSYLAGGHTDTQYF
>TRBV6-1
CASSDGRAGRETQYF
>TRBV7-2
CASSPSSTYEQYF
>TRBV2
CASSARTGVTEAFF
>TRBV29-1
CSATRETQYF
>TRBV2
CASSEAIGGNQPQHF
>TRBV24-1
CATSDLSVMSPCEQYF
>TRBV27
CASSLRGGQETQYF
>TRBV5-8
CASSSLAGVSEQYF
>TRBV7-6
CASSDRVADTQYF